The 17 T cell receptor beta chains in this list originate from one sample, sequenced in a study of response to subunit inactivated influenza vaccine. TCRdb redid the calling of the RT-PCR reads with MiXCR, one entry per CDR3 protein. Of 150,000 to 200,000 distinct CDR3 sequences listed, approximately 12% are singletons. These data were also filed under a second study, of T cells expressing NK-cell markers. This second study notes: The authors generated TCR beta cDNA through 5'RACE template switching with UMIs.

Source: CD8+ T cells sorted from PBMCs, taken 12 days after vaccination. Source of these receptors: a man in his forties or fifties who received an inactivated influenza vaccine.

In this sample, this clonotype turned up a few times. The V and J genes are TRBV5-8 and TRBJ2-7; a possible D gene is TRBD2 (6 bases). CDR3 size: 13 residues. Germline values: CDR1 SGHTS, CDR2 YDEGEE. The V end lost 9 bases, the J end lost 4 bases, and 17 bases lay between the germline ends. CDR3 residues: CATPGAGGYEQYF. The CDR3 DNA is TGTGCCACTCCCGGGGCCGGGGGATACGAGCAGTACTTC.

The table lists this clonotype with a few counts. The chain links TRBV3-1 to TRBJ2-2, with D maybe TRBD1 (5 bases). Germline CDR1 is LGHDT and CDR2 is YNNKEL (reference sequence). The V and J ends lost 1 base and 4 bases respectively, with 13 bases between them. This CDR3 has 16 amino acids. CDR3 nucleotide sequence: TGTGCCAGCAGCCAAGTGTTAGGGGAATTCACCGGGGAGCTGTTTTTT. This gives the protein CASSQVLGEFTGELFF.

This clonotype was detected ten times or more. The chain recombines TRBV4-2 with TRBJ1-4; D uncertain. The CDR3 length is 15 residues. CDR1 and CDR2 (germline): LGHNA, YNFKEQ. The V end was cut by 0 bases, the J end by 5 bases, with 10 bases between. In DNA, the CDR3 is TGTGCCAGCAGCCAAGATGGCATTGGCAATGAAAAACTGTTTTTT. Its protein is CASSQDGIGNEKLFF.

This clonotype was observed a handful of times. The chain uses TRBV6-1 and TRBJ2-4; weak D call: TRBD2 (7 bases). The V gene's germline CDR1 is MNHNS and CDR2 SASEGT. The V end was cut by 0 bases, the J end by 3 bases, with 15 bases between. The CDR3 is 17 amino acids. CDR3 DNA: TGTGCCAGCAGTGAAGCCGCCGGGGGGCTAGTCAAAAACATTCAGTACTTC. It is translated as CASSEAAGGLVKNIQYF.

The gene calls are TRBV10-1 and TRBJ2-1, with 12 positions matching TRBD2. From germline, CDR1 is WNHNN and CDR2 SYGVQD (reference sequence). The CDR3 is made up of 14 amino acids. Trimming removed 5 bases from V and 8 bases from J; junction bases left unmatched: 4. The CDR3 spells CASSRLAGAYEQFF. CDR3 nucleotide sequence: TGCGCCAGCAGTCGACTAGCGGGGGCCTATGAGCAGTTCTTC.

Many counts were recorded for this clonotype. The genes are TRBV29-1 and TRBJ2-7; D remains unclear. The V and J ends lost 6 bases and 6 bases respectively, with 15 bases between them. The CDR3 consists of 12 residues. Germline V gives CDR1 SQVTM, CDR2 ANQGSEA. Here the CDR3 reads CSVATAWSEQYF. CDR3 in DNA: TGCAGCGTGGCGACCGCATGGAGCGAGCAGTACTTC.

This clonotype was seen a handful of times. The J gene is TRBJ2-3, the V gene TRBV6-4, with D uncertain. The length of the CDR3 is 13 residues. Germline V gene data show CDR1 as MRHNA and CDR2 as SNTAGT. V lost 0 bases and J 9 bases, leaving 10 bases between the germline ends. The CDR3: CASSDSMLSTQYF. The DNA of the CDR3 is TGTGCCAGCAGTGACTCGATGTTGAGCACGCAGTATTTT.

The rearrangement uses TRBV4-1 and TRBJ2-2, with D unclear. Germline V CDR1 and CDR2: MGHRA, YSYEKL. There are 15 residues in the CDR3. The germline V and J ends were trimmed by 4 bases and 1 base, with 10 bases remaining between them. The CDR3 coding sequence is TGCGCCAGCAGCCTTCACGTGGAGAACACCGGGGAGCTGTTTTTT. Its translation: CASSLHVENTGELFF.

The sample holds a few counts of this clonotype. The chain uses TRBV28 and TRBJ2-5, with TRBD1 matching over 9 bases. The V and J ends lost 7 bases and 2 bases, in that order; junction bases with no gene match: 8. Germline lookup yields CDR1 MDHEN and CDR2 SYDVKM. The CDR3 covers 15 residues. CDR3 protein: CASNTGGGGQETQYF. In nucleotides, the CDR3 is TGTGCCAGCAATACAGGGGGCGGTGGGCAAGAGACCCAGTACTTC. Full variable domain (remainder filled in from reference TRBV28 and TRBJ2-5): DVKVTQSSRYLVKRTGEKVFLECVQDMDHENMFWYRQDPGLGLRLIYFSYDVKMKEKGDIPEGYSVSREKKERFSLILESASTNQTSMYLCASNTGGGGQETQYFGPGTRLLVL.

This clonotype has just one count. V and J are TRBV2 and TRBJ2-5; 10 bases fit TRBD2. CDR1 is SNHLY and CDR2 is FYNNEI in the germline V gene. The CDR3 extends over 16 amino acids. The ends lost 7 bases at V and 1 base at J; junction bases unmatched: 9. Here the CDR3 reads CASMGLAYEGQETQYF. CDR3 nucleotides: TGTGCCAGCATGGGACTAGCGTATGAGGGCCAAGAGACCCAGTACTTC.

The table lists this clonotype with many counts. The chain joins TRBV15 to TRBJ2-1, with 7 nucleotides matching TRBD2. Trimming at V came to 3 bases and at J to 7 bases, leaving 12 bases not matched to a gene. The CDR3 runs to 16 residues. Looked up from germline, CDR1 is LNHNV and CDR2 is YYDKDF (reference sequence). CDR3: CATSSKRGPPGNEQFF. As DNA, the CDR3 is TGTGCCACCAGCAGCAAGCGGGGTCCTCCGGGGAATGAGCAGTTCTTC.

This clonotype was picked up a small number of times. J is TRBJ1-4 and V is TRBV5-6; D not certain. Between the trimmed V and J ends, which lost 3 bases and 3 bases, there was a span of 9 bases. The CDR3 is 14 amino acids. The V gene's germline CDR1 is SGHDT and CDR2 YYEEEE. The CDR3 region has the DNA TGTGCCAGCAGCTCGTGGGAGGCTAATGAAAAACTGTTTTTT. It is translated as CASSSWEANEKLFF.

The V call is TRBV4-1, the J call TRBJ2-1, with 11 bases aligning to TRBD2. The V gene end was trimmed by 2 bases and the J gene end by 2 bases; junction bases not matched to a gene: 2. This CDR3 has 16 residues. Looked up from germline, CDR1 is MGHRA and CDR2 is YSYEKL. The CDR3 region is CASSQRLAGTYNEQFF. CDR3 DNA sequence: TGCGCCAGCAGCCAACGACTAGCGGGGACCTACAATGAGCAGTTCTTC.

The chain recombines TRBV11-2 with TRBJ2-1; D not certain. The V end lost 4 bases, the J end lost 5 bases, and 12 bases lay between the germline ends. The germline V gene has CDR1 SGHAT and CDR2 FQNNGV. This CDR3 has 14 amino acids. This CDR3 reads CASSYYRGDNEQFF. For the CDR3, the DNA is TGTGCCAGCAGCTACTACCGAGGTGACAATGAGCAGTTCTTC.

This clonotype was found many times. This chain connects TRBV20-1 to TRBJ2-1; 10 nucleotides align to TRBD2. The J segment lost 2 bases and the V segment lost 4 bases, leaving 5 bases of the junction unmatched. The CDR3 has 15 amino acids. Germline-derived CDR1 and CDR2 are DFQATT and SNEGSKA (reference sequence). The CDR3 DNA reads as TGCAGTGCTAAAGGTCTAGCGGGAGCCTACAATGAGCAGTTCTTC. Translating it yields CSAKGLAGAYNEQFF.

V gene TRBV6-2 or TRBV6-3 combines with J gene TRBJ2-1; D uncertain. The CDR3 spans 13 residues. The ends were cut back, 2 bases at V and 3 bases at J, with 5 bases in the middle. The germline V gene encodes CDR1 MNHEY and CDR2 SVGEGT. The CDR3 region is CASSYTNYNEQFF. CDR3 sequence (DNA): TGTGCCAGCAGTTACACTAACTACAATGAGCAGTTCTTC.

This chain uses TRBV6-5 with TRBJ2-3; D is possibly TRBD1 (6 bases). In germline, CDR1 is MNHEY, CDR2 SVGAGI. The germline V and J ends were trimmed by 4 bases and 0 bases, with 17 bases remaining between them. The CDR3 runs 17 residues. The CDR3 region has the DNA TGTGCCAGCAGTTCACTCCGGGACACTTCTAGCACAGATACGCAGTATTTT. Amino acids: CASSSLRDTSSTDTQYF.